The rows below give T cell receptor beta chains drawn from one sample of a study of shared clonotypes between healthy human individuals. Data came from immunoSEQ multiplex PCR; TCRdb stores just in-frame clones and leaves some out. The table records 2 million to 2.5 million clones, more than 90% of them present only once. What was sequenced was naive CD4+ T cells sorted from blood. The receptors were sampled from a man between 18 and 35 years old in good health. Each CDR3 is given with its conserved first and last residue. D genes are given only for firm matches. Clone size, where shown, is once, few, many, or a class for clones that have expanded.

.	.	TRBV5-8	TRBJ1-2	TGTGCCAGCAGCCCAACAGGAAAAGGAGGCTACACCTTC	CASSPTGKGGYTF
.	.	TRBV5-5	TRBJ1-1	TGTGCCAGCAGCTTCGGACAGATCAACACTGAAGCTTTCTTT	CASSFGQINTEAFF
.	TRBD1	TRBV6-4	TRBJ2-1	TGTGCCAGCAGTGAGGGACAGTTTTATGGTGAGCAGTTCTTC	CASSEGQFYGEQFF
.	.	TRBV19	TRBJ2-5	TGTGCCAGTAGTTATAACCGGGAGACCCAGTACTTC	CASSYNRETQYF
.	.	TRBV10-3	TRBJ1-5	TGTGCCATCAGCGGCGGGGGGGGCAGCGATCAGCCCCAGCATTTT	CAISGGGGSDQPQHF
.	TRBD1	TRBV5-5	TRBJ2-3	TGTGCCAGCAGCTTGGCAGGGGGCTTCTCGACAGATACGCAGTATTTT	CASSLAGGFSTDTQYF
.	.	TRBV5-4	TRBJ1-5	TGTGCCAGCAGCTTGGATGGGGGAAATAGCAATCAGCCCCAGCATTTT	CASSLDGGNSNQPQHF
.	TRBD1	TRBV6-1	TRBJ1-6	TGTGCCAGCAGTCTAGGACAGGGGAATAATTCACCCCTCCACTTT	CASSLGQGNNSPLHF
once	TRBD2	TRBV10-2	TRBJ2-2	TGCGCCAGCAGTGAGCGGGGGGGATCGTCCACCGGGGAGCTGTTTTTT	CASSERGGSSTGELFF
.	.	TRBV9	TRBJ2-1	TGTGCCAGCAGCGTAGTCGGCGGGCGTAGCTCCTACAATGAGCAGTTCTTC	CASSVVGGRSSYNEQFF
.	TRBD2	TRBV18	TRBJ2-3	TGTGCCAGCTCACGGGATACTAGCGGGATCTATTCAGATACGCAGTATTTT	CASSRDTSGIYSDTQYF
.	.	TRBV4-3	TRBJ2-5	TGCGCCAGCAGCCAGGAGACGGGCCGGGAGACCCAGTACTTC	CASSQETGRETQYF
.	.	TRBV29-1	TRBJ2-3	TGCAGCGTGGGTAAAAGCGGCACAGATACGCAGTATTTT	CSVGKSGTDTQYF
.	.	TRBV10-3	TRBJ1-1	TGTGCCATCAGTGGGTGGCAGGAAGCTTTCTTT	CAISGWQEAFF
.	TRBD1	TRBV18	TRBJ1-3	TGTGCCAGCTCACGGACAGGGGGATCTGGAAACACCATATATTTT	CASSRTGGSGNTIYF
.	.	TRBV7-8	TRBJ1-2	TGTGCCAGCAGCCAACAGGAAGGCGGTGGCTACACCTTC	CASSQQEGGGYTF
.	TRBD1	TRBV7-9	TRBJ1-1	TGTGCCAGCAGCTCCCGACAGGGGATGAACACTGAAGCTTTCTTT	CASSSRQGMNTEAFF
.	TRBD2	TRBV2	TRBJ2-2	TGTGCCAGCAGTGAAGTAGTAACTAGCGGGATTACCGGGGAGCTGTTTTTT	CASSEVVTSGITGELFF
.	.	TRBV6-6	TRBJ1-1	TGTGCCAGCAGTTCGTGGGGTGAAGCTTTCTTT	CASSSWGEAFF
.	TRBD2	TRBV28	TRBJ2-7	TGTGCCAGCAATACAGGACTAGTATACGAGCAGTACTTC	CASNTGLVYEQYF
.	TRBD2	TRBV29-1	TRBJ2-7	TGCAGCGTTTTTAGCGGGGGGGCCGGCGACGAGCAGTACTTC	CSVFSGGAGDEQYF
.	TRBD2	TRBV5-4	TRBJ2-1	TGTGCCAGCAGCTCCCTTGGGGCGGGAGTTCGCAATGAGCAGTTCTTC	CASSSLGAGVRNEQFF
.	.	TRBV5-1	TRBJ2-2	TGCGCCAGCGCGGGGACAGCTAACACCGGGGAGCTGTTTTTT	CASAGTANTGELFF
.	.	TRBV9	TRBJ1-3	TGTGCCAGCAGCGTAGTTGGCTCTGGAAACACCATATATTTT	CASSVVGSGNTIYF
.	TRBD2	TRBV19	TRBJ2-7	TGTGCCAGTACCCCCGCTCCCGGGAGGAATTACGAGCAGTACTTC	CASTPAPGRNYEQYF
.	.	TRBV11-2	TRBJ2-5	TGTGCCAGCAGCTTAGATCTTACTGTCCAAGAGACCCAGTACTTC	CASSLDLTVQETQYF
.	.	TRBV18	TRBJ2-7	TGTGCCAGCTCACCTAACAGGGGAGGCTACGAGCAGTACTTC	CASSPNRGGYEQYF
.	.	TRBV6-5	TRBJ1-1	TGTGCCAGTTCGGGGGCGCCGGTCACTGAAGCTTTCTTT	CASSGAPVTEAFF
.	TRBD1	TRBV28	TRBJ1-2	TGTGCCAGCAGTATTCGACAGGGACATGGCTACACCTTC	CASSIRQGHGYTF
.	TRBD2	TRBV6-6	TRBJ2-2	TGTGCCAGCAGACCGGGGGGAACCGGGGAGCTGTTTTTT	CASRPGGTGELFF
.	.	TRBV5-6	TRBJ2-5	TGTGCCAGCAGCTTGGTTTTGGGGGCATCGGAGACCCAGTACTTC	CASSLVLGASETQYF
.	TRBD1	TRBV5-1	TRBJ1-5	TGCGCCAGCAGCTTGGAGGGGGCACAGCCCCAGCATTTT	CASSLEGAQPQHF
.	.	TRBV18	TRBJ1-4	TGTGCCAGCTCACCTGAAACAGGGTTTAATGAAAAACTGTTTTTT	CASSPETGFNEKLFF
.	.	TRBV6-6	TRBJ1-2	TGTGCCAGCAGTTACCAAGGGGACTATGGCTACACCTTC	CASSYQGDYGYTF
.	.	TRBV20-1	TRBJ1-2	TGCAGTGCTACTTCAGGCTACACCTTC	CSATSGYTF
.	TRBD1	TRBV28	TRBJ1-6	TGTGCCAGCAGTAGACAGGGGAGCTCCTATAATTCACCCCTCCACTTT	CASSRQGSSYNSPLHF
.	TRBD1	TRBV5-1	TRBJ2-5	TGCGCCAGCAGCCGGGACAGCCCACAAGAGACCCAGTACTTC	CASSRDSPQETQYF
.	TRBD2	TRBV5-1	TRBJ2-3	TGCGCCAGCAGCATAGGGACTAGCGGGGGTACAGATACGCAGTATTTT	CASSIGTSGGTDTQYF
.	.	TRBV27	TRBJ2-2	TGTGCCAGCAGAATGACAGGGAACACCGGGGAGCTGTTTTTT	CASRMTGNTGELFF
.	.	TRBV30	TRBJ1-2	TGTGCCTGGCGCCGGGGCAAGCTATCAGAACTATCGGATGGCTACACCTTC	CAWRRGKLSELSDGYTF
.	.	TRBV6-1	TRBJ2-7	TGTGCCAGCCGAGCAGGTGCCTCCTACGAGCAGTACTTC	CASRAGASYEQYF
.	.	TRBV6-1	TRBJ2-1	TGTGCCAGCAGCGGGGGACCCTACAATGAGCAGTTCTTC	CASSGGPYNEQFF
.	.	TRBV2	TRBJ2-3	TGTGCCAGCAGCCTCACGGAGGCAGATACGCAGTATTTT	CASSLTEADTQYF
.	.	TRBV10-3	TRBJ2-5	TGTGCCATCAGTGAGTCCACGTCTGGAGAGACCCAGTACTTC	CAISESTSGETQYF
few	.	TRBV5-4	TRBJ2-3	TGTGCCAGCAGCCCAGCCCAGGGCTCCGATACGCAGTATTTT	CASSPAQGSDTQYF